The rows below give T cell receptor beta chains drawn from one sample of a study of CD8 T cells in ankylosing spondylitis. TCRdb re-called the 5' RACE reads with MiXCR, one entry per CDR3 protein. The sample records roughly 130,000 distinct CDR3 sequences, roughly an eighth being singletons. The sample consisted of blood, either unsorted or a sorted T cell fraction (not recorded which). The receptors were gathered from a female donor with ankylosing spondylitis or in good health (not recorded which). CDR3s include the opening cysteine and the closing phenylalanine or tryptophan. The D gene is left open where the match is weak. Size is stated for part of the rows, as once, few or many counts, or as a class when the clone is expanded.

V gene	clone size	D gene	J gene	CDR3 protein	CDR3 DNA
TRBV28	NA	NA	TRBJ2-7	CASSFSNEQYF	TGTGCCAGCAGTTTCTCCAACGAGCAGTACTTC
TRBV3-1	many	NA	TRBJ1-4	CASSQDRSTLFF	TGTGCCAGCAGCCAAGATCGGAGTACACTGTTTTTT
TRBV28	many	NA	TRBJ1-2	CASSSGLGHSVYGYTF	TGTGCCAGCAGTTCGGGGTTGGGACACTCTGTTTATGGCTACACCTTC
TRBV10-3	few	NA	TRBJ2-1	CAISGSWSSYNEQFF	TGTGCCATCAGTGGTTCTTGGAGCTCCTACAATGAGCAGTTCTTC
TRBV5-1	few	NA	TRBJ2-3	CASSFPLGDTQYF	TGCGCCAGCAGCTTCCCGCTCGGTGATACGCAGTATTTT
TRBV4-1	many	NA	TRBJ1-1	CASSQDGGGYMNTEAFF	TGCGCCAGCAGCCAAGACGGGGGTGGATATATGAACACTGAAGCTTTCTTT
TRBV18	few	NA	TRBJ2-3	CASSPSVDTQYF	TGTGCCAGCTCACCATCTGTAGATACGCAGTATTTT
TRBV2	many	NA	TRBJ2-1	CASNRWQEQFF	TGTGCCAGCAATAGGTGGCAGGAGCAGTTCTTC
TRBV3-1	many	NA	TRBJ2-3	CASSRKGSTDTQYF	TGTGCCAGCAGCCGCAAGGGGAGCACAGATACGCAGTATTTT
TRBV5-1	few	TRBD1	TRBJ2-7	CASSPGTGPTYEQYF	TGCGCCAGCAGCCCCGGGACAGGGCCTACCTACGAGCAGTACTTC
TRBV6-1	many	NA	TRBJ2-7	CASTRGYEQYF	TGTGCCAGCACTCGGGGATACGAGCAGTACTTC
TRBV10-3	many	NA	TRBJ1-5	CAISESRSNQPQHF	TGTGCCATCAGTGAGTCGCGGAGCAATCAGCCCCAGCATTTT
TRBV6-2/TRBV6-3	NA	TRBD1	TRBJ1-1	CASSYTDVGQGRRTEAFF	TGTGCCAGCAGTTACACCGACGTGGGACAGGGGCGAAGGACTGAAGCTTTCTTT
TRBV6-1	NA	NA	TRBJ2-7	CASSPGTEAYEQYF	TGTGCCAGCAGTCCCGGGACGGAAGCCTACGAGCAGTACTTC
TRBV5-1	many	NA	TRBJ2-7	CASSLLTTGSYEQYF	TGCGCCAGCAGCTTGTTGACAACGGGATCCTACGAGCAGTACTTC
TRBV6-6	NA	NA	TRBJ2-3	CANSSTDTQYF	TGTGCCAACAGCAGCACAGATACGCAGTATTTT
TRBV12-3/TRBV12-4	many	NA	TRBJ1-1	CASKRGRDTEAFF	TGTGCCAGCAAACGGGGTAGAGACACTGAAGCTTTCTTT
TRBV12-3/TRBV12-4	many	NA	TRBJ1-5	CASSFGSNQPQHF	TGTGCCAGCAGTTTTGGTAGCAATCAGCCCCAGCATTTT
TRBV29-1	many	NA	TRBJ2-3	CSVVVAGATDTQYF	TGCAGCGTGGTCGTGGCGGGGGCCACAGATACGCAGTATTTT
TRBV4-1	NA	TRBD1	TRBJ2-3	CASSLGTGQGADTQYF	TGCGCCAGCAGTTTAGGAACAGGACAGGGGGCGGATACGCAGTATTTT
TRBV7-9	NA	NA	TRBJ1-1	CASSPHGHTEAFF	TGTGCCAGCAGCCCTCACGGGCACACTGAAGCTTTCTTT
TRBV6-5	NA	NA	TRBJ1-3	CASSYSTGSGNTIYF	TGTGCCAGCAGTTACTCTACAGGGTCTGGAAACACCATATATTTT
TRBV20-1	NA	NA	TRBJ1-6	CSARNLDRSYNSPLHF	TGCAGTGCTAGAAACCTAGACCGGAGCTATAATTCACCCCTCCACTTT
TRBV20-1	NA	NA	TRBJ2-1	CSAASFDEQFF	TGCAGTGCTGCCTCCTTTGATGAGCAGTTCTTC
TRBV20-1	many	NA	TRBJ2-4	CSAPSGLLAKNIQYF	TGCAGTGCTCCTTCGGGTCTTCTAGCCAAAAACATTCAGTACTTC
TRBV20-1	many	TRBD1	TRBJ2-7	CSLQRQGVNEQYF	TGCAGTCTCCAACGACAGGGGGTGAACGAGCAGTACTTC
TRBV19	few	TRBD1	TRBJ1-2	CARTGTYGYTF	TGTGCCAGGACAGGGACCTATGGCTACACCTTC
TRBV7-2	few	NA	TRBJ2-1	CASSPLTLGGYNEQFF	TGTGCCAGCAGCCCCTTGACCCTTGGGGGCTACAATGAGCAGTTCTTC
TRBV29-1	many	TRBD1	TRBJ1-2	CSAVDRDRTFAGYTF	TGCAGCGCCGTCGACAGGGACAGGACCTTTGCTGGCTACACCTTC
TRBV19	few	TRBD1	TRBJ2-7	CASSTWTGRNEQYF	TGTGCCAGTAGTACCTGGACAGGGCGAAACGAGCAGTACTTC
TRBV5-6	few	NA	TRBJ2-7	CASSLVWRGNDEQYF	TGTGCCAGCAGCTTGGTATGGAGGGGTAACGACGAGCAGTACTTC
TRBV5-1	many	NA	TRBJ1-1	CASSVMGGGEAFF	TGCGCCAGCAGCGTCATGGGGGGCGGTGAAGCTTTCTTT
TRBV14	many	NA	TRBJ1-1	CASSQSTRTEAFF	TGTGCCAGCAGCCAGTCAACGAGGACTGAAGCTTTCTTT
TRBV27	NA	NA	TRBJ2-7	CASSLRRQEFEQYF	TGTGCCAGCAGTTTGCGCCGACAGGAGTTCGAGCAGTACTTC
TRBV4-1	few	NA	TRBJ1-4	CASSRYGAGLNEKLFF	TGCGCCAGCAGCCGATACGGGGCAGGCCTTAATGAAAAACTGTTTTTT
TRBV5-1	many	TRBD2	TRBJ2-1	CASSSDVGLVYNEQFF	TGCGCCAGCAGCTCGGACGTGGGACTAGTTTACAATGAGCAGTTCTTC
TRBV29-1	many	NA	TRBJ2-7	CSVGAGSYEQYF	TGCAGTGTCGGGGCAGGGTCCTACGAGCAGTACTTC
TRBV29-1	few	NA	TRBJ1-1	CSVFPTGTTEAFF	TGCAGCGTTTTCCCCACAGGGACCACTGAAGCTTTCTTT
TRBV29-1	NA	TRBD1	TRBJ2-7	CSAQGASYEHYF	TGCAGCGCCCAGGGGGCCTCCTACGAGCACTACTTC
TRBV29-1	few	NA	TRBJ1-5	CSVEEQLGKPQHF	TGCAGCGTTGAAGAACAGCTGGGGAAGCCCCAGCATTTT
TRBV20-1	few	NA	TRBJ1-6	CSALWGSSYNSPLHF	TGCAGTGCTCTCTGGGGGAGCTCCTATAATTCACCCCTCCACTTT
TRBV7-8	NA	NA	TRBJ2-3	CASSLSSSGSTDTQYF	TGTGCCAGCAGCTTATCTTCATCGGGGAGCACAGATACGCAGTATTTT
TRBV12-3/TRBV12-4	NA	NA	TRBJ1-6	CASSPLSSSYNSPLHF	TGTGCCAGCAGCCCCCTCTCGAGCTCCTATAATTCACCCCTCCACTTT
TRBV7-9	NA	NA	TRBJ2-1	CASSSNGRVPGEQFF	TGTGCCAGCAGCTCAAACGGACGGGTCCCAGGAGAGCAGTTCTTC